The source of this T cell receptor beta chain is a study of graft-versus-host responses after intestinal transplantation. With regard to this clone: The antigen is not known.

The germline V gene encodes CDR1 WNHNN and CDR2 SYGVQD (reference sequence). V lost 3 bases to trimming and J lost 2 bases; unmatched junction nucleotides: 4. CDR3 size: 14 residues. Here immunoSEQ multiplex PCR was the method, and the copy in TCRdb shows in-frame clones only, minus some. The repertoire holds tens of thousands of clones, with about 89% as singletons. This receptor was identified in a human donor who received an intestinal transplant. The rearrangement joins TRBV10-1 to TRBJ2-7; 7 nucleotides agree with TRBD2. This material consisted of unstimulated CD8+ T cells sorted from spleen or lymph node cells, taken before intestinal transplant. The CDR3 region has the DNA TGCGCCAGCAGTGAAGGCGGGAGCACCTACGAGCAGTACTTC. As protein: CASSEGGSTYEQYF.